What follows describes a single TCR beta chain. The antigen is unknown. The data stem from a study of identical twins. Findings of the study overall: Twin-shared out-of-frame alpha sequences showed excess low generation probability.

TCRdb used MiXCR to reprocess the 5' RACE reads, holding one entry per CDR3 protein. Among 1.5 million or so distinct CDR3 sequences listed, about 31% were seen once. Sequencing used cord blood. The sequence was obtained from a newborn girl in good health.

DNA for the CDR3: TGCAGTGCTAGAGCCTCGGGACTAACGGCCACCTACAATGAGCAGTTCTTC. Amino acid sequence: CSARASGLTATYNEQFF. The chain is built from TRBV20-1 and TRBJ2-1, with 7 bases lining up with TRBD2. This CDR3 spans 17 amino acids. The V and J ends lost 1 base and 2 bases, in that order; junction bases with no gene match: 11. Germline CDR1 DFQATT, CDR2 SNEGSKA (reference sequence).